The source of this TCR beta chain is a study of CD8 T cells in ankylosing spondylitis. Study-wide findings and caveats: Clones linked to the disease showed a CD8+ phenotype. They occurred at relatively low frequencies in peripheral blood. A motif in TCR beta, a set of roughly eight highly homologous variants, appeared characteristic of ankylosing spondylitis blood. Prior literature has documented some motif variants in synovial fluid and blood from reactive arthritis.

Quantitative 5'-RACE with molecular barcodes generated TCR beta libraries. TCRdb used MiXCR to reprocess the 5' RACE reads, holding one entry per CDR3 protein. The sample shows 500,000 to 550,000 distinct CDR3 sequences, roughly an eighth of them seen only once. The CDR3 sequence is 13 residues long. Germline V lookup: CDR1 SGHTA, CDR2 FQGNSA. Ten or more counts support this clonotype. What it binds is unknown. One end of the junction fails to match germline, which may point to a read error. This receptor was taken from a male donor with ankylosing spondylitis. The sequencing sample was made of blood, either unsorted or a sorted T cell fraction (not recorded which). The chain couples TRBV7-2 to TRBJ2-1; 12 bases match TRBD2. Written as DNA, the CDR3 is TGTGCCAGCAGCGCCCAACTAGCGGGAGGAATTATCTTC. Translation gives CASSAQLAGGIIF. Looking up the rest from reference TRBV7-2 and TRBJ2-1 gives the full variable domain: GAGVSQSPSNKVTEKGKDVELRCDPISGHTALYWYRQSLGQGLEFLIYFQGNSAPDKSGLPSDRFSAERTGGSVSTLTIQRTQQEDSAVYLCASSAQLAGGIIFGPGTRLTVL.